This T cell receptor (beta chain) was found in a study of T cells after yellow fever vaccination. The V and J ends lost 5 bases and 8 bases, in that order; junction bases with no gene match: 9. CDR3 length: 14 amino acids. The germline gives CDR1 SGHAT, CDR2 FQNNGV. Whole-study results and caveats: Highly abundant clonotypes carried over from the bulk population could end up in FACS-sorted repertoires as contaminants. Post-booster reappearance was seen for most primary-vaccination clones (just over 95% CD4, around 91% CD8).

About this clonotype itself: Its antigen is undetermined.

Synthesis of TCR cDNA relied on 5'RACE template switching, which attached a universal primer site and UMIs. TCRdb processed the 5' RACE reads anew with MiXCR; each CDR3 protein has one entry. The table lists over 200,000 distinct CDR3 sequences, 6.7% of them singletons. V gene TRBV11-2 combines with J gene TRBJ2-1; 7 bases map to TRBD1. This TCR came from a man aged 25 to 40 who received the YFV17D yellow fever vaccine. This material consisted of CD4+ T cells sorted from PBMCs, taken on the day of the yellow fever booster vaccination. CDR3 in DNA: TGTGCCAGCAGCATTGGACAGGATGGCTATGAGCAGTTCTTC. Amino acid sequence: CASSIGQDGYEQFF.